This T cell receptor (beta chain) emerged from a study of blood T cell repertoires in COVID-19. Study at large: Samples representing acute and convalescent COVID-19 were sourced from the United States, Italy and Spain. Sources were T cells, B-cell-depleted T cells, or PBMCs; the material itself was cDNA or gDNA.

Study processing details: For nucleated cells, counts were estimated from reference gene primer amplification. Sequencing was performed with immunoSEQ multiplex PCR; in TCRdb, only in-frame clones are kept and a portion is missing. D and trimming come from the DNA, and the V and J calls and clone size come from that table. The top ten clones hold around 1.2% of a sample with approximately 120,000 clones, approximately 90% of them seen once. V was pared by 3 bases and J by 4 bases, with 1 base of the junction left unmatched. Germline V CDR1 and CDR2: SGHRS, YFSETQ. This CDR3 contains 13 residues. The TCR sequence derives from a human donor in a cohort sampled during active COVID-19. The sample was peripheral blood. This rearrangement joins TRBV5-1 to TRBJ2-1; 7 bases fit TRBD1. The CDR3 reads CASSWGQYNEQFF. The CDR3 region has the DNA TGCGCCAGCAGCTGGGGACAGTACAATGAGCAGTTCTTC.